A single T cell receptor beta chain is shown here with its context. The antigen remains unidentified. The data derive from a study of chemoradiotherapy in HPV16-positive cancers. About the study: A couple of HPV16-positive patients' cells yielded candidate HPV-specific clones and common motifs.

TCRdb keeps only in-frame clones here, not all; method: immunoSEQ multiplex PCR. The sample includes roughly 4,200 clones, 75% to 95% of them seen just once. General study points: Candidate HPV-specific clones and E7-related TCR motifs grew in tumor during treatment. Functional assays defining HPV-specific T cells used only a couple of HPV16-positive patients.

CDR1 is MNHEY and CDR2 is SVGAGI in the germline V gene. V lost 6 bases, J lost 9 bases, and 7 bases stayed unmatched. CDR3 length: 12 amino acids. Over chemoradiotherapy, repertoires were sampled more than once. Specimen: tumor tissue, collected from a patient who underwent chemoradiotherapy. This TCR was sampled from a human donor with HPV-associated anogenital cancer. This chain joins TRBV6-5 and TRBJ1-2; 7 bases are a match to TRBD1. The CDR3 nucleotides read TGTGCCAGCAGATCCGACAGGGATCGCTACACCTTC. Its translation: CASRSDRDRYTF.